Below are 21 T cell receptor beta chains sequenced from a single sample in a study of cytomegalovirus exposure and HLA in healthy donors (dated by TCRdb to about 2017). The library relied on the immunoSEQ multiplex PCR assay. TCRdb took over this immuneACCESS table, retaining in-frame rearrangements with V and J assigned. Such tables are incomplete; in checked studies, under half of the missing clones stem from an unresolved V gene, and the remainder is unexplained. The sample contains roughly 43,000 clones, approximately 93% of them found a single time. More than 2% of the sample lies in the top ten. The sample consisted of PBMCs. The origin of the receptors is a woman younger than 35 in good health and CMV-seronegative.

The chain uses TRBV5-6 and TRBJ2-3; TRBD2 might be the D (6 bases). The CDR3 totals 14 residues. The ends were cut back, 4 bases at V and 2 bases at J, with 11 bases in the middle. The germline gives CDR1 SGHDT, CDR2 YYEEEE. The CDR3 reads CASSPTGVTDTQYF. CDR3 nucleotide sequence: TGTGCCAGCAGCCCAACGGGGGTCACAGATACGCAGTATTTT.

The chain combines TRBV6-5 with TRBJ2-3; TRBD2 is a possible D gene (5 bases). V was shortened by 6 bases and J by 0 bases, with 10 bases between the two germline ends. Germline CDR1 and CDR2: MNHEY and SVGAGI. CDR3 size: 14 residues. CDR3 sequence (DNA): TGTGCCAGCAGACCTACTAGGAGCACAGATACGCAGTATTTT. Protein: CASRPTRSTDTQYF.

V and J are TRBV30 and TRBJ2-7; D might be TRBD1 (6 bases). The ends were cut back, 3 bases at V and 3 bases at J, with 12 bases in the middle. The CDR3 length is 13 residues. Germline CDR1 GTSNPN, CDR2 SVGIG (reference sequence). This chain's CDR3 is CAWSALDSYEQYF. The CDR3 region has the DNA TGTGCCTGGAGCGCCCTGGACAGCTACGAGCAGTACTTC.

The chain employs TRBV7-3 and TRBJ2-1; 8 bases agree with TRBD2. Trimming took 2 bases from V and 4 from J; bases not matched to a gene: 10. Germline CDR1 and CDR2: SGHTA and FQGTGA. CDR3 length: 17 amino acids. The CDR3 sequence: CASSLSTQREFYNEQFF. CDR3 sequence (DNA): TGTGCCAGCAGCTTATCCACCCAGCGGGAGTTTTACAATGAGCAGTTCTTC. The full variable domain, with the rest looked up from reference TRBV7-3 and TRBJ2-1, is GAGVSQTPSNKVTEKGKYVELRCDPISGHTALYWYRQSLGQGPEFLIYFQGTGAADDSGLPNDRFFAVRPEGSVSTLKIQRTERGDSAVYLCASSLSTQREFYNEQFFGPGTRLTVL.

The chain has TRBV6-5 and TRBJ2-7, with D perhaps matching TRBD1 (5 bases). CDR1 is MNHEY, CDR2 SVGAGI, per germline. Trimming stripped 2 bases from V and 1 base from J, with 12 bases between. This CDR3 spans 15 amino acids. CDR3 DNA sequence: TGTGCCAGCAGTTACCCCACAGGAGCATCCTACGAGCAGTACTTC. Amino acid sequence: CASSYPTGASYEQYF.

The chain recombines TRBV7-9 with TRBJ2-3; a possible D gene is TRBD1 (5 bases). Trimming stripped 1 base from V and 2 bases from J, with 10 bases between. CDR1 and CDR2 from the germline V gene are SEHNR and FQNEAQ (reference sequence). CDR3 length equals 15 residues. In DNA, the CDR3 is TGTGCCAGCAGCTTAGGTGCAGGGTTCACAGATACGCAGTATTTT. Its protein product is CASSLGAGFTDTQYF.

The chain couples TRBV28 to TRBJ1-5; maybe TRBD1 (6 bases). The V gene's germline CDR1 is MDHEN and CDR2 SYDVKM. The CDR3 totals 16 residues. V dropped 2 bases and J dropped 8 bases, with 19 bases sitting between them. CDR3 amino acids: CASSLRLFPGGEPQHF. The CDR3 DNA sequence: TGTGCCAGCAGTTTAAGGTTGTTCCCTGGGGGCGAGCCCCAGCATTTT. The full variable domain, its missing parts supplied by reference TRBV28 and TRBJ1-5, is DVKVTQSSRYLVKRTGEKVFLECVQDMDHENMFWYRQDPGLGLRLIYFSYDVKMKEKGDIPEGYSVSREKKERFSLILESASTNQTSMYLCASSLRLFPGGEPQHFGDGTRLSIL.

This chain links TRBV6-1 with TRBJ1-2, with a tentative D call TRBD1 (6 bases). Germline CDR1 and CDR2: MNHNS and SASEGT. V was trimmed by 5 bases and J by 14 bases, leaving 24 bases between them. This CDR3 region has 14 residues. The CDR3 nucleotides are TGTGCCAGCAGTCCAGGGGCGATAACACTATGGCTGACCTTC. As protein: CASSPGAITLWLTF.

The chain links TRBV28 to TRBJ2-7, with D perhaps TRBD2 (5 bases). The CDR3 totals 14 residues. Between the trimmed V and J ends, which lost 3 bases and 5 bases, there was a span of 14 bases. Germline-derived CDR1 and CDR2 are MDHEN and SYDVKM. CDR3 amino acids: CASSFGVLSHEQYF. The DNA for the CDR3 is TGTGCCAGCAGTTTCGGGGTATTGAGCCACGAGCAGTACTTC.

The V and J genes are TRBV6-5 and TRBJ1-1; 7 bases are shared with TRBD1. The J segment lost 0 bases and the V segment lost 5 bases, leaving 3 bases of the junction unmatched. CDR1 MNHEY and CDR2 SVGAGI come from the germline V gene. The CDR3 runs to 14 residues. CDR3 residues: CASSQTGLNTEAFF. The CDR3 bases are TGTGCCAGCAGTCAGACAGGGCTGAACACTGAAGCTTTCTTT.

The DNA of the CDR3 is TGCAGCGTGACCTTAGTCGGGGATCAGCCCCAGCATTTT. Translated, it gives CSVTLVGDQPQHF. The J gene is TRBJ1-5, the V gene TRBV29-1; no clear D gene. The germline gives CDR1 SQVTM, CDR2 ANQGSEA. Trimming stripped 6 bases from V and 5 bases from J, with 14 bases between. The CDR3 covers 13 residues.

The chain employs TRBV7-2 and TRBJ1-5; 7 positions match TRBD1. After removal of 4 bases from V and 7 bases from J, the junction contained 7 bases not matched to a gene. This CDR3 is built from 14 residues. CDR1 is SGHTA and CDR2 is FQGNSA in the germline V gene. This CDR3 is CASSSTGSGQPQHF. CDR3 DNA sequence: TGTGCCAGCAGCTCGACAGGGTCAGGGCAGCCCCAGCATTTT.

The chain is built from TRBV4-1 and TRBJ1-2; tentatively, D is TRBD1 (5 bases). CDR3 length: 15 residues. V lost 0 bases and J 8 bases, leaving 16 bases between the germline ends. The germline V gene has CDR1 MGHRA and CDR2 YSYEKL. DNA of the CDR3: TGCGCCAGCAGCCAAGATTTCAGGGAGGACGCCGGCTACACCTTC. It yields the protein CASSQDFREDAGYTF.

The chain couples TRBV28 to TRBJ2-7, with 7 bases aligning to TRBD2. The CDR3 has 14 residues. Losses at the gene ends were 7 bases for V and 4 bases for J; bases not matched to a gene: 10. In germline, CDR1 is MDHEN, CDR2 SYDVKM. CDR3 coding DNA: TGTGCCAGCACTATGGGAGGGAGACCTTACGAGCAGTACTTC. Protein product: CASTMGGRPYEQYF.

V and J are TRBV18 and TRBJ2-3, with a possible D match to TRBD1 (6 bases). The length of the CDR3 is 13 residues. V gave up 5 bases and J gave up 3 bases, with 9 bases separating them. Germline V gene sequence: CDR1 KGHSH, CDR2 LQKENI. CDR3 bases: TGTGCCAGCTCAAATACAGGGACAGATACGCAGTATTTT. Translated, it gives CASSNTGTDTQYF.

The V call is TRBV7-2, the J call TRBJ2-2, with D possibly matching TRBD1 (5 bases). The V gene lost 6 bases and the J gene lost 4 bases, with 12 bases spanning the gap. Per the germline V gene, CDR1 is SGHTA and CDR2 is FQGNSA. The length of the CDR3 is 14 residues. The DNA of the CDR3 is TGTGCCAGCAGTTTTGACAGAGCCACCGGGGAGCTGTTTTTT. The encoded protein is CASSFDRATGELFF.

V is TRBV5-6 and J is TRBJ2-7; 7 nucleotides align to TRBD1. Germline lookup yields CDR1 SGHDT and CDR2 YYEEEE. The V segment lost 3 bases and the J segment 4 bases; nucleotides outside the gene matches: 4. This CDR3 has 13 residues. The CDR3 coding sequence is TGTGCCAGCAGCTGGACAGGCTTATACGAGCAGTACTTC. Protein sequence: CASSWTGLYEQYF.

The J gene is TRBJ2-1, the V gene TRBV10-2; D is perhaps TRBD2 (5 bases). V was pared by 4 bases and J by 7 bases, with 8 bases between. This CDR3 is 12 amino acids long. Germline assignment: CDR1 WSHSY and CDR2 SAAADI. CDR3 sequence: CASSGRANEQFF. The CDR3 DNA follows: TGCGCCAGCAGTGGGCGGGCGAATGAGCAGTTCTTC.

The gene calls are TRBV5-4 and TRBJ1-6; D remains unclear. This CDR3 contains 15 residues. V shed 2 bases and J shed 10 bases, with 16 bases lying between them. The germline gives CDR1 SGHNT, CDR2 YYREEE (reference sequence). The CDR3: CASSLEGTSLSPLHF. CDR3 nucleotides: TGTGCCAGCAGCTTAGAGGGCACATCCCTCTCACCCCTCCACTTT. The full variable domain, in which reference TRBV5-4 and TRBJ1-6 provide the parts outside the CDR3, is ETGVTQSPTHLIKTRGQQVTLRCSSQSGHNTVSWYQQALGQGPQFIFQYYREEENGRGNFPPRFSGLQFPNYSSELNVNALELDDSALYLCASSLEGTSLSPLHFGNGTRLTVT.

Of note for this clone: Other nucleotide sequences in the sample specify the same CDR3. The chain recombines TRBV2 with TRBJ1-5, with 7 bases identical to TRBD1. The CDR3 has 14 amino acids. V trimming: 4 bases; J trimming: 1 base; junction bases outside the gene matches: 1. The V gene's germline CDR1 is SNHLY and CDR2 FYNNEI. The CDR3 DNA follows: TGTGCCAGCAGTGCACAGGGGAGCAATCAGCCCCAGCATTTT. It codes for CASSAQGSNQPQHF.

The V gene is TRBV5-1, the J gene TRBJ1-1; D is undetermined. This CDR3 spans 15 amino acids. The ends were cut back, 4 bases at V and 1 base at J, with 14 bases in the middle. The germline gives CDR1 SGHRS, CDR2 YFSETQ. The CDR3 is CASSVGLYKNTEAFF. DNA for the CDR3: TGCGCCAGCAGCGTCGGACTCTACAAGAACACTGAAGCTTTCTTT.